A selection of T cell receptor beta chains follows, all from one sample in a study of CD8 T cells in Susac syndrome. TCRdb analysed the immunoSEQ multiplex PCR reads with MiXCR anew, one entry per CDR3 protein. In the table there are roughly 200,000 distinct CDR3 sequences, 85% to 95% of which are singletons. The specimen was CD4+ T cells from PBMCs. These receptors all stem from a human donor in good health. CDR3s include the opening cysteine and the closing phenylalanine or tryptophan. Size is stated for part of the rows, as once, few or many counts, or as a class when the clone is expanded.

v_call	clone_size	cdr3_aa
TRBV27	.	CASSLVGDRQPQHF
TRBV4-1	once	CASSQGPRSSGANVLTF
TRBV20-1	.	CSATLGGGEETQYF
TRBV12-3/TRBV12-4	.	CASSFGRGRIKNIQYF
TRBV19	.	CARDRYYEQYF
TRBV6-5	.	CASRQTGGSLGPQHF
TRBV20-1	.	CSARGGASGYNEQFF
TRBV29-1	.	CSASEGTGELFF
TRBV20-1	.	CSARSLAVDTQYF
TRBV20-1	.	CSATGLAGGNEQFF
TRBV20-1	.	CSACQQLTAEQFF
TRBV7-2	.	CASSFPNGAGEDEQYF
TRBV15	.	CATSVLRGPYEQYF
TRBV27	.	CASSPTAQLEAFF
TRBV29-1	.	CSVPPGDTQYF
TRBV7-2	.	CASSPSSGGPSYEQYF
TRBV7-9	.	CASSLAVGGTYEQYF
TRBV29-1	once	CSVLAGGYNEQFF
TRBV5-6	.	CASSRGPATDTQYF
TRBV20-1	.	CSARDWGDGYTF
TRBV27	.	CASSFLAGVGQETQYF
TRBV30	.	CAWTPRPGLALRDTQYF
TRBV20-1	once	CSAWDGTDTQYF
TRBV3-1	.	CASSQQGVREKLFF
TRBV25-1	.	CASSGGPRETFF
TRBV27	.	CASSFQGGNSYEQYF
TRBV9	.	CASSHPGAGNPYGYTF
TRBV12-3/TRBV12-4	once	CASRPDATGELFF
TRBV9	.	CASSVSLQGPRSNYGYTF
TRBV27	.	CASSFGGGGNQPQHF
TRBV15	.	CATSRIAGPTDTQYF